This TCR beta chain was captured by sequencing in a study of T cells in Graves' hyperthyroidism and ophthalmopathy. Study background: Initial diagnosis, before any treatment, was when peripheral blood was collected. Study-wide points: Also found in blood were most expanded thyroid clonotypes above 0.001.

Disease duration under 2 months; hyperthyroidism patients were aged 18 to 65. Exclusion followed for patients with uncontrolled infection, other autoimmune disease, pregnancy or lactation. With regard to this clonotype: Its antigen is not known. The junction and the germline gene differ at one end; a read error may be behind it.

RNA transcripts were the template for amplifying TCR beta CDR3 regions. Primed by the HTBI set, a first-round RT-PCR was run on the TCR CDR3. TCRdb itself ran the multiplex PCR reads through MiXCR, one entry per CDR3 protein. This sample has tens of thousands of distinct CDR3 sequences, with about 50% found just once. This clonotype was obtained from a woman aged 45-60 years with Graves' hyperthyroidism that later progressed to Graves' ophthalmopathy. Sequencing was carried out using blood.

In nucleotides, the CDR3 is TGTGCCGGCAGCAGACAGGGCACCACCGGGGAGCTGCTTTTT. As protein: CAGSRQGTTGELLF. The chain links TRBV13 to TRBJ2-2; 7 nucleotides agree with TRBD1. Germline V gives CDR1 PRHDT, CDR2 FYEKMQ (reference sequence). The CDR3 has 14 amino acids.